The next 12 T cell receptor beta chains were all read from a single sample in a study of blood T cell repertoires in COVID-19. Libraries were prepared by immunoSEQ multiplex PCR; TCRdb keeps only in-frame clonotypes and omits some of them. The sample consists of 300,000 to 400,000 clones, approximately 90% of them appearing once. The specimen sequenced was PBMCs or T cells enriched from blood (not recorded which). Receptors originate from a man younger than 35 who had recovered from COVID-19.

The chain uses TRBV15 and TRBJ2-7, with D perhaps TRBD2 (5 bases). Germline CDR1 is LNHNV and CDR2 is YYDKDF (reference sequence). The CDR3 spans 13 residues. Trimming shortened V by 0 bases and J by 5 bases, and 8 bases separated the two germline ends. CDR3 in DNA: TGTGCCACCAGCAGAGATCCCGGGGACGAGCAGTACTTC. Protein: CATSRDPGDEQYF.

This clone was counted a single time. V and J are TRBV7-2 and TRBJ1-1; 9 nucleotides agree with TRBD1. Germline trimming cut 1 base from V and 4 bases from J; bases unmatched to any gene: 4. The germline V gene encodes CDR1 SGHTA and CDR2 FQGNSA. This CDR3 is 15 amino acids long. The CDR3, as DNA: TGTGCCAGCAGCTTAGGGACAGGGGTGCCCACTGAAGCTTTCTTT. This sequence encodes CASSLGTGVPTEAFF.

This clone has more than one count but fewer than ten. The rearrangement links TRBV6-5 to TRBJ2-7, with 7 bases aligning to TRBD1. Germline V gene data show CDR1 as MNHEY and CDR2 as SVGAGI. The V segment lost 10 bases and the J segment 5 bases; nucleotides outside the gene matches: 8. The CDR3 covers 12 residues. The CDR3 DNA is TGTGCCACCCACAGGGGCCTCAACGAGCAGTACTTC. As protein: CATHRGLNEQYF.

The chain joins TRBV19 to TRBJ1-2; TRBD1 matches at 9 bases. This CDR3 is 15 amino acids long. Germline V gene sequence: CDR1 LNHDA, CDR2 SQIVND (reference sequence). Trimming at V came to 7 bases and at J to 4 bases, leaving 10 bases not matched to a gene. The DNA for the CDR3 is TGTGCCAGTATTATGGCGGGACAGGGTACCTATGGCTACACCTTC. Its protein is CASIMAGQGTYGYTF.

J is TRBJ2-5 and V is TRBV7-6; 10 bases match TRBD2. This CDR3 is 17 amino acids long. V lost 1 base and J lost 2; bases outside the gene matches: 7. CDR1 is SGHVS, CDR2 FNYEAQ, per germline. CDR3 amino acids: CASSLVSSGRVQETQYF. CDR3 in DNA: TGTGCCAGCAGCTTAGTGTCCAGCGGGAGGGTTCAAGAGACCCAGTACTTC.

This clone has a handful of counts. CDR3 sequence: CSVDKGRKGGYTF. The CDR3 DNA reads TGCAGCGTTGATAAAGGCAGGAAAGGCGGCTACACCTTC. The J gene is TRBJ1-2, the V gene TRBV29-1; no clear D gene. Trimming removed 3 bases from V and 8 bases from J, with 16 bases in between. The CDR3 runs to 13 residues. Per germline, CDR1 SQVTM and CDR2 ANQGSEA.

Only a few counts were recorded for this clone. This CDR3 reads CASTPPRAIYF. CDR3 DNA: TGTGCCAGCACCCCCCCCAGGGCCATATATTTT. The chain couples TRBV21-1 to TRBJ1-3; the table gives TRBD1 as D, unverified against the DNA. TRBV21-1 is labeled a pseudogene. The CDR3 totals 11 residues.

This sequence joins TRBV7-9 and TRBJ1-3; D gene uncertain. Germline CDR1 is SEHNR and CDR2 is FQNEAQ (reference sequence). CDR3 length: 16 residues. V lost 1 base and J lost 7, with 17 bases in between. Here the CDR3 DNA reads TGTGCCAGCAGCTTAGTCACGGCCCGGTCGGGGAACACCATATATTTT. This codes for CASSLVTARSGNTIYF.

Points on this clone: Other DNA sequences in the sample encode the same CDR3. The rearrangement joins TRBV12-3 or TRBV12-4 to TRBJ1-2, with 8 bases lining up with TRBD1. V lost 6 bases to trimming and J lost 8 bases; unmatched junction nucleotides: 5. The CDR3 runs to 12 residues. The CDR3 DNA is TGTGCCAGCAGCCCGACAGGGGACGGCTACACCTTC. Translating gives CASSPTGDGYTF.

In this sample, this clone turned up once. This rearrangement joins TRBV5-8 to TRBJ1-4; 12 positions match TRBD1. J was trimmed by 6 bases and V by 4 bases; bases with no gene match: 4. Looked up from germline, CDR1 is SGHTS and CDR2 is YDEGEE. The CDR3 spans 15 residues. This chain's CDR3 is CASSAGTGGYEKLFF. DNA for the CDR3: TGTGCCAGCAGCGCCGGGACAGGGGGCTATGAAAAACTGTTTTTT.

Note on this clone: The same CDR3 is also encoded by other DNA sequences in this sample. The chain couples TRBV9 to TRBJ2-1, with D unresolved. The V gene lost 0 bases and the J gene lost 0 bases, with 10 bases spanning the gap. Germline CDR1 reads SGDLS; CDR2 reads YYNGEE. The CDR3 runs to 16 residues. The CDR3 loop is CASSVASGGSYNEQFF. In DNA, the CDR3 is TGTGCCAGCAGCGTAGCTTCTGGCGGCTCCTACAATGAGCAGTTCTTC.

The chain couples TRBV7-2 to TRBJ1-1; D remains unclear. V lost 1 base and J lost 0, with 9 bases in between. This CDR3 has 15 amino acids. Germline V gene sequence: CDR1 SGHTA, CDR2 FQGNSA. CDR3 DNA sequence: TGTGCCAGCAGCTTAGTTCCCGGGGTGAACACTGAAGCTTTCTTT. This sequence encodes CASSLVPGVNTEAFF.